The subject of this entry is one TCR beta chain. Method: immunoSEQ multiplex PCR; TCRdb's copy keeps in-frame clones and lacks some. The profile shows some 200,000 clones, about 66% of them singletons. This entry is derived from a study of shared clonotypes between healthy human individuals. As for the study in general: Each donor had three CD4 naive, three CD4 memory, two CD8 naive and one CD8 memory plate.

The CDR3 runs 14 residues. Germline V gives CDR1 ENHRY, CDR2 SYGVKD. Trimming removed 9 bases from V and 5 bases from J; junction bases left unmatched: 10. The V and J genes are TRBV10-3 and TRBJ2-1; 7 bases align to TRBD2. Input material: memory CD4+ T cells sorted from blood. Subset here: CD45RA-negative fraction. The TCR sequence derives from a man between 25 and 39 years old in good health. This chain's CDR3 is CAIGREGLHNEQFF. CDR3 nucleotide sequence: TGTGCCATAGGAAGGGAGGGACTACACAATGAGCAGTTCTTC.